This entry features one TCR beta chain sequence. The data are from a study of T-cell memory formation after mild COVID-19. The CDR3 runs to 22 residues. After removal of 6 bases from V and 2 bases from J, the junction contained 25 bases not matched to a gene. TCRdb fed the 5' RACE reads into MiXCR, producing one record per CDR3 protein. The sample gives roughly 620,000 distinct CDR3 sequences, over 15% of which show up once; around 12% is in the top ten. The specimen was PBMCs or a T cell subset sorted from them (not recorded which). The source of this sequence is an adult woman who had mild COVID-19 (a few samples of this study predate the infection). Cell type and time point are not known. The J gene is TRBJ2-6, the V gene TRBV12-3 or TRBV12-4; 7 nucleotides match TRBD2. The CDR3 region has the DNA TGTGCCAGCAGGTCCTCCTCTATTAGTGGCGGGAGTCCGTGGGCTGGGGCCAACGTCCTGACTTTC. It translates to CASRSSSISGGSPWAGANVLTF.